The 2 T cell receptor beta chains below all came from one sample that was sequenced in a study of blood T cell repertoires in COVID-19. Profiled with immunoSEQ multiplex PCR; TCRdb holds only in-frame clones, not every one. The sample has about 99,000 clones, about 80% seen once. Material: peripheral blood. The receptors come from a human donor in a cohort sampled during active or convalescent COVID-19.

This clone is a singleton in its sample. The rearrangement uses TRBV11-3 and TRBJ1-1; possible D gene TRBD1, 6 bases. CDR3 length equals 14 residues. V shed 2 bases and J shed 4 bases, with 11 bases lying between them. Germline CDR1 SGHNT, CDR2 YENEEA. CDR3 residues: CASSLRQGSTEAFF. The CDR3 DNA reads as TGTGCCAGCAGCTTACGTCAGGGGTCCACTGAAGCTTTCTTT.

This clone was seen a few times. The DNA for the CDR3 is TGTGCCAGCAGCTCCACGGGACAGATCTATGGCTACACCTTC. Protein: CASSSTGQIYGYTF. The chain employs TRBV28 and TRBJ1-2; 7 bases map to TRBD1. CDR3 length equals 14 residues. Trimming removed 6 bases from V and 4 bases from J; junction bases left unmatched: 8. Germline loops: CDR1 MDHEN, CDR2 SYDVKM.